Presented here are 29 T cell receptor beta chains from one specimen sequenced in a study of naive and memory T cell subsets. An equimolar mix of two oligonucleotides served as the beta constant-region primer for TRBC1 and TRBC2. TCRdb ran MiXCR on the UMI-ligation and nested PCR reads and lists one entry per CDR3 protein. The sample holds around 90,000 distinct CDR3 sequences, approximately 6.5% seen once. Input material: central memory CD4+ T cells from blood. These receptors came from a human donor in good health.

Many counts were recorded for this clonotype. The chain combines TRBV3-1 with TRBJ2-7; D is undetermined. Germline-derived CDR1 and CDR2 are LGHDT and YNNKEL (reference sequence). The CDR3 totals 13 residues. Trimming removed 4 bases at V and 0 bases at J, with 7 bases between. The CDR3 here is CASSRPPSYEQYF. The CDR3 DNA reads TGTGCCAGCAGCCGACCCCCCTCCTACGAGCAGTACTTC.

This clonotype was detected only a few times. This sequence joins TRBV2 and TRBJ1-6; possibly TRBD1 for D (6 bases). Trimming took off 5 bases at V and 10 bases at J, with 15 bases between the two ends. CDR1 is SNHLY, CDR2 FYNNEI, per germline. This CDR3 contains 14 residues. The CDR3: CASSTEQQGSPLHF. In DNA, the CDR3 is TGTGCCAGCAGTACCGAACAACAGGGATCACCCCTCCACTTT.

This clonotype has just a few counts. This rearrangement joins TRBV19 to TRBJ1-1; weak D call: TRBD1 (5 bases). This CDR3 has 15 amino acids. The germline CDR1 and CDR2 sequences are LNHDA and SQIVND (reference sequence). Trimming removed 5 bases from V and 6 bases from J, with 19 bases in between. The CDR3 here is CASSPARQLRAEAFF. CDR3 DNA: TGTGCCAGTAGTCCGGCAAGACAGTTGCGGGCTGAAGCTTTCTTT. The whole variable domain, filled in from reference TRBV19 and TRBJ1-1, reads DGGITQSPKYLFRKEGQNVTLSCEQNLNHDAMYWYRQDPGQGLRLIYYSQIVNDFQKGDIAEGYSVSREKKESFPLTVTSAQKNPTAFYLCASSPARQLRAEAFFGQGTRLTVV.

This clonotype was found many times. The V gene is TRBV20-1, the J gene TRBJ2-3, with 12 bases aligning to TRBD2. CDR1 and CDR2 from the germline V gene are DFQATT and SNEGSKA (reference sequence). The CDR3 contains 18 residues. J lost 4 bases, V lost 2 bases, and 13 bases had no gene match. The CDR3 here is CSARSLAGGPSKADTQYF. The CDR3, as DNA: TGCAGTGCTAGATCCCTAGCGGGAGGGCCGTCAAAGGCAGATACGCAGTATTTT.

This clonotype was counted many times. The J gene is TRBJ1-4, the V gene TRBV6-5; D remains unclear. The CDR3 is made up of 12 amino acids. Germline assignment: CDR1 MNHEY and CDR2 SVGAGI. V lost 6 bases and J lost 12, with 14 bases in between. CDR3 sequence (DNA): TGTGCCAGCAGAACAACCGGCGGGCAACTGTTTTTT. Residues: CASRTTGGQLFF.

At least ten counts were recorded for this clonotype. The rearrangement links TRBV27 to TRBJ2-6, with D unclear. V lost 6 bases to trimming and J lost 3 bases, with 6 bases between them. In germline, CDR1 is MNHEY, CDR2 SMNVEV (reference sequence). The CDR3 length is 13 residues. The CDR3 sequence: CASRRIGANVLTF. In nucleotides, the CDR3 is TGTGCCAGCAGAAGGATTGGGGCCAACGTCCTGACTTTC.

This clonotype has a count of ten or more. The CDR3 region is CASSLARSYNSPLHF. The CDR3 DNA reads TGTGCCAGCAGTTTGGCCCGCTCCTATAATTCACCCCTCCACTTT. V and J are TRBV12-3 or TRBV12-4 and TRBJ1-6; D not certain. Trimming took off 3 bases at V and 0 bases at J, with 6 bases between the two ends. The CDR3 is 15 amino acids.

In this sample, this clonotype turned up many times. The rearrangement uses TRBV12-3 or TRBV12-4 and TRBJ1-1; 7 nucleotides match TRBD1. The CDR3 sequence is 12 residues long. V was pared by 5 bases and J by 11 bases, with 8 bases of the junction left unmatched. The CDR3 reads CASSPRQGRAFF. The CDR3 nucleotides are TGTGCCAGCAGTCCAAGACAGGGAAGGGCTTTCTTT.

This clonotype was observed at least ten times. The J gene is TRBJ1-1, the V gene TRBV14, with D possibly being TRBD1 (5 bases). The V and J ends lost 5 bases and 3 bases respectively, with 13 bases between them. The length of the CDR3 is 14 residues. CDR1 is SGHDN and CDR2 is FVKESK in the germline V gene. The CDR3 is CASSFFRGDTEAFF. CDR3 in DNA: TGTGCCAGCAGCTTTTTCCGGGGGGACACTGAAGCTTTCTTT. Drawing the rest from reference TRBV14 and TRBJ1-1, the complete variable domain is EAGVTQFPSHSVIEKGQTVTLRCDPISGHDNLYWYRRVMGKEIKFLLHFVKESKQDESGMPNNRFLAERTGGTYSTLKVQPAELEDSGVYFCASSFFRGDTEAFFGQGTRLTVV.

This clonotype was counted at least ten times. The rearrangement joins TRBV12-3 or TRBV12-4 to TRBJ2-7, with 8 positions matching TRBD1. V shed 7 bases and J 0 bases; nucleotides not matched to a gene: 8. The CDR3 is 15 amino acids. CDR3 in amino acids: CASTLRQGSSYEQYF. The CDR3 DNA is TGTGCCAGCACACTCCGACAGGGGAGCTCCTACGAGCAGTACTTC.

This clonotype was observed at least ten times. This rearrangement joins TRBV20-1 to TRBJ2-5; 7 positions agree with TRBD2. The V segment lost 6 bases and the J segment 3 bases; nucleotides outside the gene matches: 4. The CDR3 has 12 residues. Germline CDR1 reads DFQATT; CDR2 reads SNEGSKA (reference sequence). The CDR3 here is CSAAGTKETQYF. DNA for the CDR3: TGCAGTGCCGCGGGGACTAAAGAGACCCAGTACTTC.

A word on this clonotype: Relative to the germline gene, one junction end is altered; a read error may explain this. The genes are TRBV7-8 and TRBJ1-6; TRBD1 matches at 8 bases. This CDR3 comprises 15 residues. The germline V gene encodes CDR1 SGHVS and CDR2 FQNEAQ. The CDR3 bases are TGTGCCAGCAGCAAGGGACAGGAGAGAAATTCACCCCTAAAATTT. This translates into CASSKGQERNSPLKF.

This clonotype was seen at least ten times. As DNA, the CDR3 is TGCAGTGCTAGATTCCCATTACAGGGTATCCACGAGCAGTACTTC. Translation gives CSARFPLQGIHEQYF. J is TRBJ2-7 and V is TRBV20-1, with D perhaps TRBD1 (6 bases). This CDR3 is 15 amino acids long. V was cut by 2 bases and J by 5 bases, with 19 bases left in between. Germline V gene sequence: CDR1 DFQATT, CDR2 SNEGSKA (reference sequence).

The chain links TRBV6-1 to TRBJ2-7; D might be TRBD1 or TRBD2, each matching 5 bases. The CDR3 totals 17 residues. In germline, CDR1 is MNHNS, CDR2 SASEGT. V gave up 6 bases and J gave up 2 bases, with 23 bases separating them. The chain's CDR3 is CASRQYSGTDTPYEQYF. In DNA form, the CDR3 reads TGTGCCAGCAGACAGTATTCCGGGACCGACACTCCCTACGAGCAGTACTTC.

This clonotype was recorded many times. This sequence joins TRBV2 and TRBJ1-5; a possible D gene is TRBD1 (5 bases). The CDR3 loop spans 16 amino acids. V was trimmed by 1 base and J by 0 bases, leaving 10 bases between them. The germline V gene encodes CDR1 SNHLY and CDR2 FYNNEI. CDR3 in amino acids: CASSEDGHHSNQPQHF. CDR3 bases: TGTGCCAGCAGTGAAGACGGACACCATAGCAATCAGCCCCAGCATTTT.

As concerns this clonotype: Given a much more abundant clone one base away, this may be a read error. Since no conserved phenylalanine or tryptophan closes the CDR3, a read error is the likely cause. The limits of the CDR3 on the DNA are not certain, so only TCRdb's listed CDR3 is given. The chain recombines TRBV10-3 with TRBJ2-1; the D call TRBD2 from the table was never checked on the DNA. In germline, CDR1 is ENHRY, CDR2 SYGVKD. The CDR3 spans 12 amino acids, including both terminal residues. The CDR3 reads CAISEYGPLTVI.

This clonotype has ten or more counts. This chain links TRBV7-2 with TRBJ2-7; 12 bases match TRBD2. The CDR3 contains 14 residues. CDR1 and CDR2 (germline): SGHTA, FQGNSA. V lost 4 bases and J lost 5; bases outside the gene matches: 3. The CDR3 DNA follows: TGTGCCAGCAGCTCTAGCGGGGGGGCAGACGAGCAGTACTTC. It is translated as CASSSSGGADEQYF.

This clonotype showed up many times. The rearrangement joins TRBV20-1 to TRBJ2-1, with D tentatively TRBD1 (5 bases). The CDR3 has 17 amino acids. Germline lookup yields CDR1 DFQATT and CDR2 SNEGSKA (reference sequence). With 0 bases removed from V and 0 bases from J, the gap between germline ends came to 15 bases. The CDR3, as DNA: TGCAGTGCTAGAGATACCAGGGCTACTTCCTCCTACAATGAGCAGTTCTTC. Protein product: CSARDTRATSSYNEQFF.

This clonotype was found many times. The V gene is TRBV12-3 or TRBV12-4, the J gene TRBJ1-1; D gene unclear. The CDR3 consists of 11 residues. V shed 7 bases and J shed 1 base, with 4 bases lying between them. The DNA of the CDR3 is TGTGCCAGCAAGGCGAACACTGAAGCTTTCTTT. Its translation is CASKANTEAFF.

This clonotype was seen at least ten times. This sequence joins TRBV5-1 and TRBJ2-3; the D is unclear. Looked up from germline, CDR1 is SGHRS and CDR2 is YFSETQ. Trimming removed 1 base from V and 2 bases from J, with 14 bases in between. This CDR3 contains 16 residues. CDR3 in amino acids: CASSLPPRSTTDTQYF. Written as DNA, the CDR3 is TGCGCCAGCAGCTTGCCCCCGCGAAGCACCACAGATACGCAGTATTTT.

This clonotype was detected ten times or more. V is TRBV20-1 and J is TRBJ2-5; D ambiguous. V lost 5 bases, J lost 6 bases, and 22 bases lay in between. CDR1 and CDR2 from the germline V gene are DFQATT and SNEGSKA (reference sequence). CDR3 length: 15 residues. This CDR3 reads CSAPSSLGFRQTQYF. The CDR3 bases are TGCAGTGCTCCTTCCTCACTGGGGTTTAGGCAGACCCAGTACTTC.

This clonotype was found a few times. The genes are TRBV7-9 and TRBJ2-1; D uncertain. Trimming stripped 6 bases from V and 5 bases from J, with 20 bases between. This CDR3 is 16 amino acids long. Germline V gene sequence: CDR1 SEHNR, CDR2 FQNEAQ (reference sequence). The CDR3 protein is CASSFGMAGPDNEQFF. The DNA of the CDR3 is TGTGCCAGCAGTTTTGGCATGGCAGGACCAGACAATGAGCAGTTCTTC. Using reference TRBV7-9 and TRBJ2-1 for the parts outside the CDR3, the full variable domain is DTGVSQNPRHKITKRGQNVTFRCDPISEHNRLYWYRQTLGQGPEFLTYFQNEAQLEKSRLLSDRFSAERPKGSFSTLEIQRTEQGDSAMYLCASSFGMAGPDNEQFFGPGTRLTVL.

This clonotype turned up a few times. The chain recombines TRBV12-3 or TRBV12-4 with TRBJ2-2, with D possibly matching TRBD1 (5 bases). This CDR3 region has 15 residues. V lost 2 bases and J 4 bases, leaving 11 bases between the germline ends. CDR3 DNA sequence: TGTGCCAGCAGTTTATTGGCAGGGCGCACCGGGGAGCTGTTTTTT. Amino acid sequence: CASSLLAGRTGELFF.

The chain has TRBV10-3 and TRBJ2-5, with 7 bases fitting TRBD1. CDR1 is ENHRY, CDR2 SYGVKD, per germline. With 3 bases clipped from V and 3 bases from J, the junction kept 4 bases outside the gene matches. The CDR3 totals 14 residues. The CDR3 here is CAISDAGGKETQYF. CDR3 in DNA: TGTGCCATCAGTGATGCAGGGGGAAAAGAGACCCAGTACTTC.

There are many counts of this clonotype. The chain employs TRBV20-1 and TRBJ1-2, with D maybe TRBD1 (5 bases). This CDR3 has 14 amino acids. Trimming stripped 4 bases from V and 0 bases from J, with 12 bases between. The V gene's germline CDR1 is DFQATT and CDR2 SNEGSKA (reference sequence). CDR3 residues: CSATFRGSNYGYTF. Here the CDR3 DNA reads TGCAGTGCTACCTTTAGGGGCTCTAACTATGGCTACACCTTC.

This clonotype was seen only a few times. The V call is TRBV7-8, the J call TRBJ2-5; 7 bases fit TRBD2. The CDR3 length is 15 residues. Germline trimming cut 1 base from V and 3 bases from J; bases unmatched to any gene: 5. Germline V gives CDR1 SGHVS, CDR2 FQNEAQ. CDR3 amino acids: CASSLGGGREETQYF. The CDR3 coding sequence is TGTGCCAGCAGCTTAGGGGGCGGGAGAGAAGAGACCCAGTACTTC.

This clonotype was detected a few times. The chain has TRBV19 and TRBJ2-3; the D gene could be TRBD1 or TRBD2 (5 bases each). CDR3 length: 15 residues. Germline assignment: CDR1 LNHDA and CDR2 SQIVND (reference sequence). V lost 4 bases to trimming and J lost 7 bases, with 18 bases between them. The CDR3 DNA is TGTGCCAGTAGTAGCAAGGACTCGGGGCCATATACGCAGTATTTT. Translating it yields CASSSKDSGPYTQYF. Filled out from reference TRBV19 and TRBJ2-3, the complete variable domain reads DGGITQSPKYLFRKEGQNVTLSCEQNLNHDAMYWYRQDPGQGLRLIYYSQIVNDFQKGDIAEGYSVSREKKESFPLTVTSAQKNPTAFYLCASSSKDSGPYTQYFGPGTRLTVL.

The chain has TRBV29-1 and TRBJ1-1, with D unresolved. V gave up 4 bases and J gave up 6 bases, with 15 bases separating them. In germline, CDR1 is SQVTM, CDR2 ANQGSEA. This CDR3 comprises 13 residues. CDR3 protein: CSVVRMGSPEAFF. Written as DNA, the CDR3 is TGCAGCGTTGTTAGAATGGGGTCGCCTGAAGCTTTCTTT.

This clonotype was picked up a small number of times. V usage is TRBV10-3 and J usage is TRBJ2-7, with D maybe TRBD2 (7 bases). The CDR3 is 14 amino acids. Germline CDR1 is ENHRY and CDR2 is SYGVKD. V shed 10 bases and J shed 9 bases, with 25 bases lying between them. CDR3 nucleotide sequence: TGTGCCACCCTTCACCCCGGGGGGCTCCTCGCGCAGTACTTC. This translates into CATLHPGGLLAQYF.